The present T cell receptor (beta chain) was sequenced within a study of cytomegalovirus exposure and HLA in healthy donors. Trimming took 5 bases from V and 11 from J; bases not matched to a gene: 10. Germline V gives CDR1 MNHEY, CDR2 SVGAGI. The CDR3 consists of 14 residues. The PCR contained 60 Vbeta and 13 Jbeta primers. In the authors' workflow: Later, an analysis found some 80 million unique TCR beta chains, and around 10 million of these were shared. Clones were sequenced by immunoSEQ multiplex PCR, and TCRdb holds only the in-frame ones, with some missing. Clonal size and the V and J genes are those of that table, whereas D and trimming came from the DNA. This sample has 160,000 or so clones; approximately 80% occur once, and the top ten carry 2.2%.

The V call is TRBV6-5, the J call TRBJ2-5; 11 nucleotides line up with TRBD1. Sequencing input: PBMCs. This receptor was taken from a man between 50 and 59 years old in good health and CMV-seropositive. CDR3 residues: CASSPDRGPRVQYF. The CDR3 DNA follows: TGTGCCAGCAGTCCGGACAGGGGGCCGAGAGTGCAGTACTTC.